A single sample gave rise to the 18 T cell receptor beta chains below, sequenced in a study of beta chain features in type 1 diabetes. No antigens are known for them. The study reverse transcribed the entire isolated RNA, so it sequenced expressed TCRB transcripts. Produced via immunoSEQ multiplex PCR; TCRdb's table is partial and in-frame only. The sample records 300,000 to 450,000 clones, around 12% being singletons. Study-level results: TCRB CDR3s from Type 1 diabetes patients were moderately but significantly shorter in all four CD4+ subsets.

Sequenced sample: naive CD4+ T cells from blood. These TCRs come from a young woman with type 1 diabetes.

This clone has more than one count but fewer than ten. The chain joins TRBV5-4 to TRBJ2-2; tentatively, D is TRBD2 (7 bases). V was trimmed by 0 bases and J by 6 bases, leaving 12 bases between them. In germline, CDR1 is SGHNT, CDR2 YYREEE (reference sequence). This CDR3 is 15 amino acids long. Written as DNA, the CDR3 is TGTGCCAGCAGCTTGGGGTACGGGGGGCCCGGGGAGCTGTTTTTT. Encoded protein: CASSLGYGGPGELFF. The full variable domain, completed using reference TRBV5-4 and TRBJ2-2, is ETGVTQSPTHLIKTRGQQVTLRCSSQSGHNTVSWYQQALGQGPQFIFQYYREEENGRGNFPPRFSGLQFPNYSSELNVNALELDDSALYLCASSLGYGGPGELFFGEGSRLTVL.

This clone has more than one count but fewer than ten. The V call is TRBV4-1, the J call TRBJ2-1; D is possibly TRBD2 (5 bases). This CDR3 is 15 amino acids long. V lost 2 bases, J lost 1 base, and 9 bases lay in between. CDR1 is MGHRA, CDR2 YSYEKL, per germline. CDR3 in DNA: TGCGCCAGCAGCCAACTAGCCGGATCCTACAATGAGCAGTTCTTC. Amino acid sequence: CASSQLAGSYNEQFF.

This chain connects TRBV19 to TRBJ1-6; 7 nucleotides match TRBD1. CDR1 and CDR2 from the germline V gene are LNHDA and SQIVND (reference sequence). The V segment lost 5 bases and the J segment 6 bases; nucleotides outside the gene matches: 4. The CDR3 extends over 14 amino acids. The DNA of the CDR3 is TGTGCCAGTAGTGCCGGGACAGTTAATTCACCCCTCCACTTT. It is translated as CASSAGTVNSPLHF.

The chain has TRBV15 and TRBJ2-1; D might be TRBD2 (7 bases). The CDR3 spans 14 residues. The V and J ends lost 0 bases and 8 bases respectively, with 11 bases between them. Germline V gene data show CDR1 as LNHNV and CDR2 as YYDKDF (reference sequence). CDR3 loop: CATSREGGEDEQFF. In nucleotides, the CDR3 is TGTGCCACCAGCAGAGAAGGGGGGGAGGATGAGCAGTTCTTC.

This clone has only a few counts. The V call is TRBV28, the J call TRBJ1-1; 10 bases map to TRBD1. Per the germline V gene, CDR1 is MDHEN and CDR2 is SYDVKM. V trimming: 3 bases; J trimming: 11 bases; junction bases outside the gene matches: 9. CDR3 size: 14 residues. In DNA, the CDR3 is TGTGCCAGCAGTTTGACAGGGGGCGATTTTTTGGCTTTCTTT. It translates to CASSLTGGDFLAFF.

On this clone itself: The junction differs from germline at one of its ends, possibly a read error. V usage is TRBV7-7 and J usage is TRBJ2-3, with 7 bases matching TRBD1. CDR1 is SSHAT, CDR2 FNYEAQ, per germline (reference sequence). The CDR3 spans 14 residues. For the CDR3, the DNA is TGTGCTAGCAGCCCAGGGACAGCCACAGATACGCAGTATTTT. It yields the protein CASSPGTATDTQYF. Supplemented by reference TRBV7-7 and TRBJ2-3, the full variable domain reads GAGVSQSPRYKVTKRGQDVTLRCDPISSHATLYWYQQALGQGPEFLTYFNYEAQPDKSGLPSDRFSAERPEGSISTLTIQRTEQRDSAMYRCASSPGTATDTQYFGPGTRLTVL.

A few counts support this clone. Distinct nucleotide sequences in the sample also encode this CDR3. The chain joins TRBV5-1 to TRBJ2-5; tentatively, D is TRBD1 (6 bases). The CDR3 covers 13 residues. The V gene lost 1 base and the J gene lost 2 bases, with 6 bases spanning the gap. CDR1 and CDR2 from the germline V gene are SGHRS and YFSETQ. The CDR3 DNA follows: TGCGCCAGCAGCTTGAGGGGGCAAGAGACCCAGTACTTC. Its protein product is CASSLRGQETQYF.

The CDR3 nucleotides are TGTGCCAGCATGGGGGGTGTTGGTCAGCCCCAGCATTTT. It specifies CASMGGVGQPQHF. The V and J genes are TRBV25-1 and TRBJ1-5; tentative D call: TRBD1 (5 bases). V lost 7 bases and J 6 bases, leaving 13 bases between the germline ends. The germline V gene encodes CDR1 MGHDK and CDR2 SYGVNS. The CDR3 length is 13 residues. The whole variable domain, remainder taken from reference TRBV25-1 and TRBJ1-5, is EADIYQTPRYLVIGTGKKITLECSQTMGHDKMYWYQQDPGMELHLIHYSYGVNSTEKGDLSSESTVSRIRTEHFPLTLESARPSHTSQYLCASMGGVGQPQHFGDGTRLSIL.

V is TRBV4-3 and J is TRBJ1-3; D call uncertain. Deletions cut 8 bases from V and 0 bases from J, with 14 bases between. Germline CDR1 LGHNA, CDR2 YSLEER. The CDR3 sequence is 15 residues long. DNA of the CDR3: TGCGCCAGCGCATCGTCCGGGGACTCTGGAAACACCATATATTTT. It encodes CASASSGDSGNTIYF.

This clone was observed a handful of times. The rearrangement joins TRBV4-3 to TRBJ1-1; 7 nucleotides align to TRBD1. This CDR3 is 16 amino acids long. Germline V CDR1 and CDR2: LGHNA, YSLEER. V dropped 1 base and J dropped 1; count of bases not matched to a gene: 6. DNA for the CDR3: TGCGCCAGCAGCCAAGGAGGGGGCCGAGGGAACACTGAAGCTTTCTTT. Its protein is CASSQGGGRGNTEAFF.

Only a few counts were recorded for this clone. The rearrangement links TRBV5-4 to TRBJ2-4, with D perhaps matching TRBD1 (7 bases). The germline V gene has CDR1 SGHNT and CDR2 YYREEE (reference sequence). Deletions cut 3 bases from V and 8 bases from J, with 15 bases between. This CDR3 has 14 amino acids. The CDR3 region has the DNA TGTGCCAGCAGCTCAGCAGGGGGAGGAGACATTCAGTACTTC. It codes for CASSSAGGGDIQYF. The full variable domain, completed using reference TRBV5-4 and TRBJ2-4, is ETGVTQSPTHLIKTRGQQVTLRCSSQSGHNTVSWYQQALGQGPQFIFQYYREEENGRGNFPPRFSGLQFPNYSSELNVNALELDDSALYLCASSSAGGGDIQYFGAGTRLSVL.

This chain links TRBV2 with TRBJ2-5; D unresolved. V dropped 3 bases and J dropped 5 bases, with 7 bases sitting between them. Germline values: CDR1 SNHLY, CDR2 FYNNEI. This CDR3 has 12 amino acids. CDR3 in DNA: TGTGCCAGCAGTGATTTGTCGGAGACCCAGTACTTC. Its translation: CASSDLSETQYF.

This CDR3 is CASSLSYGNSYEQYF. The CDR3 DNA is TGCGCCAGCAGCTTGTCGTACGGTAACTCCTACGAGCAGTACTTC. The genes are TRBV5-1 and TRBJ2-7; D is ambiguous. This CDR3 is 15 amino acids long. The V gene's germline CDR1 is SGHRS and CDR2 YFSETQ. Trimming shortened V by 1 base and J by 0 bases, and 11 bases separated the two germline ends. The complete variable domain, with remaining parts taken from reference TRBV5-1 and TRBJ2-7, reads KAGVTQTPRYLIKTRGQQVTLSCSPISGHRSVSWYQQTPGQGLQFLFEYFSETQRNKGNFPGRFSGRQFSNSRSEMNVSTLELGDSALYLCASSLSYGNSYEQYFGPGTRLTVT.

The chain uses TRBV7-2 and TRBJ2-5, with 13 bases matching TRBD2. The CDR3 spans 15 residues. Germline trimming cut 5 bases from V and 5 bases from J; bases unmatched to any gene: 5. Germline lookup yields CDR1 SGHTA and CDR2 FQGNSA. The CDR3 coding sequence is TGTGCCAGCAGCCTCCAGACTAGCGGGGGGGAGACCCAGTACTTC. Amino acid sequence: CASSLQTSGGETQYF. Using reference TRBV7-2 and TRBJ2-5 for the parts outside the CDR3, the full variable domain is GAGVSQSPSNKVTEKGKDVELRCDPISGHTALYWYRQSLGQGLEFLIYFQGNSAPDKSGLPSDRFSAERTGGSVSTLTIQRTQQEDSAVYLCASSLQTSGGETQYFGPGTRLLVL.

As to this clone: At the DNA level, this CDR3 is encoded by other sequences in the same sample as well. DNA for the CDR3: TGCGCCAGCAGCTCGGGACAGGGACTCTCCTACGAGCAGTACTTC. Its protein is CASSSGQGLSYEQYF. The chain employs TRBV5-1 and TRBJ2-7; 9 nucleotides line up with TRBD1. Looked up from germline, CDR1 is SGHRS and CDR2 is YFSETQ. This CDR3 is 15 amino acids long. After removal of 3 bases from V and 0 bases from J, the junction contained 4 bases not matched to a gene.

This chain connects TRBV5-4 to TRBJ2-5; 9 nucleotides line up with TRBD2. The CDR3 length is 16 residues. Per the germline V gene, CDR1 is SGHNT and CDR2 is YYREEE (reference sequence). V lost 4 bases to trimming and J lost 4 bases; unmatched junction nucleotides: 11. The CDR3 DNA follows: TGTGCCAGCAGCCCCAATTTAATGCGGGGGGGAGAGACCCAGTACTTC. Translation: CASSPNLMRGGETQYF.

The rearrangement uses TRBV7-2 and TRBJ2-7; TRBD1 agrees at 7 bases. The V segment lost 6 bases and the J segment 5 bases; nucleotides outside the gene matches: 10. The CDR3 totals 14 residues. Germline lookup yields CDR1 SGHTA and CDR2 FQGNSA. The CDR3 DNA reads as TGTGCCAGCAGTCGGGACAGCGCCCGACACGAGCAGTACTTC. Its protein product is CASSRDSARHEQYF. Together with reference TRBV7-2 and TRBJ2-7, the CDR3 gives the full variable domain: GAGVSQSPSNKVTEKGKDVELRCDPISGHTALYWYRQSLGQGLEFLIYFQGNSAPDKSGLPSDRFSAERTGGSVSTLTIQRTQQEDSAVYLCASSRDSARHEQYFGPGTRLTVT.

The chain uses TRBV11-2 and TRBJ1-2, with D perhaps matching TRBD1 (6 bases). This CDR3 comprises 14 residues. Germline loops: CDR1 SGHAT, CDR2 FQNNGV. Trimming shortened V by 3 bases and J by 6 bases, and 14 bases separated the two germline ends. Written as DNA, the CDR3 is TGTGCCAGCAGCTTCGTCGAGACAGGCGATGGCTACACCTTC. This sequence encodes CASSFVETGDGYTF.